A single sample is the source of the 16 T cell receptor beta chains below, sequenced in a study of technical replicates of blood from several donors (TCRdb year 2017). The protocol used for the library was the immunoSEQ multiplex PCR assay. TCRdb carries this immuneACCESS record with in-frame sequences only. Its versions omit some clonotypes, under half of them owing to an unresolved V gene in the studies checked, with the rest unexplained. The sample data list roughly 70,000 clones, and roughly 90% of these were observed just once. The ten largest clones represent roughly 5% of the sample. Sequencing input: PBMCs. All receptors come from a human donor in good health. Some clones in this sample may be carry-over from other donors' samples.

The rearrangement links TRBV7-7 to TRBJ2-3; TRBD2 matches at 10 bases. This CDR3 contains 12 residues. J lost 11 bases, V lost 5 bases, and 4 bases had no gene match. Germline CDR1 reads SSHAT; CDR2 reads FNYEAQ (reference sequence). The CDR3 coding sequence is TGTGCCAGCAGCCCTAGCGGGGGACGGCAGTATTTT. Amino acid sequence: CASSPSGGRQYF.

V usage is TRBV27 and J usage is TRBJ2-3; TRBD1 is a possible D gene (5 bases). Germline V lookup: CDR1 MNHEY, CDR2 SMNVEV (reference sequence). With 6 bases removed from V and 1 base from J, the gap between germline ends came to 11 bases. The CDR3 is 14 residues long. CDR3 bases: TGTGCCAGCAGAAGGGGATCCGGCACAGATACGCAGTATTTT. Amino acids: CASRRGSGTDTQYF.

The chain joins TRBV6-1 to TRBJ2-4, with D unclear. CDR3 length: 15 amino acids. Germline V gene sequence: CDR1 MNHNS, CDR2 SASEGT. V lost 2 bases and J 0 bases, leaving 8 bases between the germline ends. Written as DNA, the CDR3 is TGTGCCAGCAGTGAACCGGGTCTAGCCAAAAACATTCAGTACTTC. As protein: CASSEPGLAKNIQYF.

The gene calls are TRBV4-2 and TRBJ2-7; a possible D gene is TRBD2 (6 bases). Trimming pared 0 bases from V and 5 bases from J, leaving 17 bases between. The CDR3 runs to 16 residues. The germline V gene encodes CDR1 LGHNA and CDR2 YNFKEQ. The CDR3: CASSQDGTRRGDEQYF. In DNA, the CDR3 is TGTGCCAGCAGCCAAGACGGGACTCGACGGGGCGACGAGCAGTACTTC.

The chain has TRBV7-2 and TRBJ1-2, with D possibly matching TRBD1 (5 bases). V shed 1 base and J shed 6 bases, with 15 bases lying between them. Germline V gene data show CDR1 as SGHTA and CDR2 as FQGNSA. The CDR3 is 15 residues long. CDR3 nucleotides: TGTGCCAGCAGCTTAGTTAGGGGCAGGGCCCATGGCTACACCTTC. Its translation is CASSLVRGRAHGYTF.

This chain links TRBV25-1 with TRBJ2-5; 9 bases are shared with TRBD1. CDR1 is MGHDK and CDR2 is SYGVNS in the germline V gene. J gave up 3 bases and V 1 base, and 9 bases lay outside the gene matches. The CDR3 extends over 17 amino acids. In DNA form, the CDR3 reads TGTGCCAGCAGTGAATGGGGGAACAGGGGGCGAAAAGAGACCCAGTACTTC. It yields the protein CASSEWGNRGRKETQYF.

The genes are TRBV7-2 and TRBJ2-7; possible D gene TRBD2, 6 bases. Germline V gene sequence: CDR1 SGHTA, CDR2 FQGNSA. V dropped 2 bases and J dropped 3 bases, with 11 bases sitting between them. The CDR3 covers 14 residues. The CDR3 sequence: CASSLFGGDYEQYF. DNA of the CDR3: TGTGCCAGCAGCTTATTCGGGGGAGACTACGAGCAGTACTTC.

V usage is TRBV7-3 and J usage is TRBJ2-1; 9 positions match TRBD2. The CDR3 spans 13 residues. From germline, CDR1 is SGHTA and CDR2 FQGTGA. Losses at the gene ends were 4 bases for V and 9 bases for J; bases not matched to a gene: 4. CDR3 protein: CASSSSGAGEQFF. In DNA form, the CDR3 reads TGTGCCAGCAGCTCTAGCGGGGCCGGTGAGCAGTTCTTC.

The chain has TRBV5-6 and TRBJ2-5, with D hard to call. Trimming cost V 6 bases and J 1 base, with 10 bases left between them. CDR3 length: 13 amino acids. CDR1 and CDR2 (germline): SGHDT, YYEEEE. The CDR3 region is CASTRPGQETQYF. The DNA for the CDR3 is TGTGCCAGCACCCGACCGGGCCAAGAGACCCAGTACTTC.

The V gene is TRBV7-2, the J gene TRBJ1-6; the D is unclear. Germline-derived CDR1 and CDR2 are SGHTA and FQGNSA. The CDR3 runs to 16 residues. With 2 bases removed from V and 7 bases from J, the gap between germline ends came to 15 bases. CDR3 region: CASSLKEGGKNSPLHF. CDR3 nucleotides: TGTGCCAGCAGCTTAAAGGAGGGAGGGAAAAATTCACCCCTCCACTTT. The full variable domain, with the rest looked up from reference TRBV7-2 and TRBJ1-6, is GAGVSQSPSNKVTEKGKDVELRCDPISGHTALYWYRQSLGQGLEFLIYFQGNSAPDKSGLPSDRFSAERTGGSVSTLTIQRTQQEDSAVYLCASSLKEGGKNSPLHFGNGTRLTVT.

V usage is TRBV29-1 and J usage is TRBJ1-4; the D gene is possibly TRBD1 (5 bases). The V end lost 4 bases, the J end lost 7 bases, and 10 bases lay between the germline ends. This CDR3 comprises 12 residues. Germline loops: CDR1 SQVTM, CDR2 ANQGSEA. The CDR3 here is CSVGQGPEKLFF. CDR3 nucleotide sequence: TGCAGCGTTGGTCAGGGCCCTGAAAAACTGTTTTTT.

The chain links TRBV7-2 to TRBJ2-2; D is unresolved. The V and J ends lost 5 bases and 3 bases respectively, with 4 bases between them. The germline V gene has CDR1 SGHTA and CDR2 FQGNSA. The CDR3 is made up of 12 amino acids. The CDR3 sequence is CASSQYTGELFF. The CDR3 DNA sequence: TGTGCCAGCAGCCAATACACCGGGGAGCTGTTTTTT.

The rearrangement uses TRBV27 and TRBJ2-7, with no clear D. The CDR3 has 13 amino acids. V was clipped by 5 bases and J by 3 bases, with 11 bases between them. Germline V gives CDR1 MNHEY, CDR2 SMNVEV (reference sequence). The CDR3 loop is CASSLQRHYEQYF. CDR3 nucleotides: TGTGCCAGCAGTCTCCAGAGACACTACGAGCAGTACTTC.

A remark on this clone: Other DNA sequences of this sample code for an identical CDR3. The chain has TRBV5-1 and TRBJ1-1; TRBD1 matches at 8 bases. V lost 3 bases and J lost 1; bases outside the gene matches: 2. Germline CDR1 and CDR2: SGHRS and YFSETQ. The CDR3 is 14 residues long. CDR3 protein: CASSSQGGNTEAFF. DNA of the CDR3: TGCGCCAGCAGCTCACAGGGGGGGAACACTGAAGCTTTCTTT. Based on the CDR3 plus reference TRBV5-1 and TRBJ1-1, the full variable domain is KAGVTQTPRYLIKTRGQQVTLSCSPISGHRSVSWYQQTPGQGLQFLFEYFSETQRNKGNFPGRFSGRQFSNSRSEMNVSTLELGDSALYLCASSSQGGNTEAFFGQGTRLTVV.

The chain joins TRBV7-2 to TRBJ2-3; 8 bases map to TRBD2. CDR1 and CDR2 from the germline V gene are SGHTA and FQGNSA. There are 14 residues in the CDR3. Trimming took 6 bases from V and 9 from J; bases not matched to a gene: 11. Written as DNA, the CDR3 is TGTGCCAGCAGAGGTCCGGGGGGGCCCGGGACGCAGTATTTT. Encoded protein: CASRGPGGPGTQYF.

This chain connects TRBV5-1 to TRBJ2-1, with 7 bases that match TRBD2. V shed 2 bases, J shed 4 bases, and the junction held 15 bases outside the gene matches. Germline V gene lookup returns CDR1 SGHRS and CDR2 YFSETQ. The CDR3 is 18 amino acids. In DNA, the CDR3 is TGCGCCAGCAGCTTTGCAGGGCGTCGCAGCGGGGTATACAATGAGCAGTTCTTC. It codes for CASSFAGRRSGVYNEQFF.